This is a list of T cell receptor beta chains from one sample in a study of control samples from healthy donors and cancer patients. This table comes from immunoSEQ multiplex PCR, and its TCRdb copy is limited to in-frame clones, with some not included. Of fewer than 85,000 clones in the sample, roughly 93% are singletons; the top ten hold 2.8%. The sample consisted of blood. The receptor source for this set is a woman in her thirties in good health. Each CDR3 is given without its conserved first and last residue. Fields, in order: J gene, V gene, CDR3 protein.

j_call: TRBJ1-1; v_call: TRBV28; cdr3_aa: ASSYGDRRDEAF
j_call: TRBJ1-1; v_call: TRBV6-5; cdr3_aa: AALGGPLSTEAF
j_call: TRBJ1-1; v_call: TRBV11-3; cdr3_aa: ASSLARDTEAF
j_call: TRBJ1-2; v_call: TRBV7-2; cdr3_aa: ASSLGSGDLHGYT
j_call: TRBJ1-5; v_call: TRBV5-5; cdr3_aa: ASSPIQGSNQPQH
j_call: TRBJ1-5; v_call: TRBV5-4; cdr3_aa: ASSLGGQAGPQH
j_call: TRBJ1-1; v_call: TRBV12-3/TRBV12-4; cdr3_aa: ASSFRGWGAF
j_call: TRBJ1-1; v_call: TRBV5-1; cdr3_aa: ASSVDSRGSQGEAF
j_call: TRBJ1-2; v_call: TRBV25-1; cdr3_aa: ASQHSDSYGYT
j_call: TRBJ1-5; v_call: TRBV19; cdr3_aa: ASYGQGQPQH
j_call: TRBJ2-1; v_call: TRBV5-1; cdr3_aa: ASSLTSGGVYNEQF
j_call: TRBJ1-3; v_call: TRBV5-1; cdr3_aa: ASSLKSDRGSGNTIY
j_call: TRBJ1-5; v_call: TRBV2; cdr3_aa: ASSRAGGVGQPQH
j_call: TRBJ1-5; v_call: TRBV5-6; cdr3_aa: ASSLFRTGGIQPQH
j_call: TRBJ2-5; v_call: TRBV19; cdr3_aa: ASSKGGDRQETQY
j_call: TRBJ2-3; v_call: TRBV27; cdr3_aa: ASSSGPLLRDTQY
j_call: TRBJ1-2; v_call: TRBV29-1; cdr3_aa: SVLTGNYGYT
j_call: TRBJ1-6; v_call: TRBV5-6; cdr3_aa: ASSPGFLGGNSPLH
j_call: TRBJ2-3; v_call: TRBV5-4; cdr3_aa: ASSLDASGTDTQY
j_call: TRBJ1-3; v_call: TRBV2; cdr3_aa: ASRDLRTGVGNTIY
j_call: TRBJ1-4; v_call: TRBV7-9; cdr3_aa: ASSPRAHEKLF
j_call: TRBJ1-3; v_call: TRBV19; cdr3_aa: ASKRGASGNTIY
j_call: TRBJ1-2; v_call: TRBV7-9; cdr3_aa: ASSSDRLTVDYGYT
j_call: TRBJ1-4; v_call: TRBV28; cdr3_aa: ASSTGGGFEKLF
j_call: TRBJ2-1; v_call: TRBV24-1; cdr3_aa: ATREANEQF
j_call: TRBJ1-5; v_call: TRBV29-1; cdr3_aa: SVGGGMTNQPQH
j_call: TRBJ1-1; v_call: TRBV27; cdr3_aa: ASRDAVRGDTEAF